These T cell receptor beta chains were read from a single sample in a study of blood T cell repertoires in COVID-19. Profiled with immunoSEQ multiplex PCR; TCRdb holds only in-frame clones, not every one. The sample includes about 40,000 clones, more than 65% of them seen just once. What was sequenced was peripheral blood. The receptors here all came from an elderly man with acute or convalescent COVID-19. Each CDR3 is given with its conserved first and last residue. D genes are given only for firm matches. Clone sizes are given selectively: once, few, many, or a class where the clone is expanded.

abundance: .; v_gene: TRBV6-1; d_gene: .; j_gene: TRBJ1-6; CDR3nt: TGTGCTAGCGGACAGCTAAATTCACCCCTCCACTTT; CDR3aa: CASGQLNSPLHF
abundance: once; v_gene: TRBV6-4; d_gene: .; j_gene: TRBJ1-2; CDR3nt: TGTGCCAGCAGGGGATGGGCCCGGGAACACTATGGCTACACCTTC; CDR3aa: CASRGWAREHYGYTF
abundance: .; v_gene: TRBV2; d_gene: .; j_gene: TRBJ2-5; CDR3nt: TGTGCCAGCAGTGAAGACTCCCGAGAGACCCAGTACTTC; CDR3aa: CASSEDSRETQYF
abundance: .; v_gene: TRBV10-3; d_gene: TRBD2; j_gene: TRBJ2-5; CDR3nt: TGTGCCATCAGTGGGGCGGGGGGGAAAGAGACCCAGTACTTC; CDR3aa: CAISGAGGKETQYF
abundance: .; v_gene: TRBV10-1; d_gene: TRBD2; j_gene: TRBJ2-7; CDR3nt: TGCGCCAGCAGAACCGGACTAGCGGGAGGGACTAAGGAGCAGTACTTC; CDR3aa: CASRTGLAGGTKEQYF
abundance: .; v_gene: TRBV5-1; d_gene: .; j_gene: TRBJ1-5; CDR3nt: TGCGCCAGCAGCCCAACAGGGAATCAGCCCCAGCATTTT; CDR3aa: CASSPTGNQPQHF
abundance: .; v_gene: TRBV5-1; d_gene: .; j_gene: TRBJ1-1; CDR3nt: TGCGCCAGCAGCCCCGACGGGGGGAGAACTGAAGCTTTCTTT; CDR3aa: CASSPDGGRTEAFF
abundance: .; v_gene: TRBV28; d_gene: .; j_gene: TRBJ1-5; CDR3nt: TGTGCCAGCTACCAGGGGAACGATCAGCCCCAGCATTTT; CDR3aa: CASYQGNDQPQHF
abundance: .; v_gene: TRBV5-1; d_gene: .; j_gene: TRBJ1-1; CDR3nt: TGCGCCAGCAGCTTGGCAGACACACGGAACACTGAAGCTTTCTTT; CDR3aa: CASSLADTRNTEAFF
abundance: .; v_gene: TRBV6-1; d_gene: TRBD2; j_gene: TRBJ2-5; CDR3nt: TGTGCCAGCAGTGAAGCGGGAGGGAAAGAGACCCAGTACTTC; CDR3aa: CASSEAGGKETQYF
abundance: .; v_gene: TRBV6-5; d_gene: .; j_gene: TRBJ2-3; CDR3nt: TGTGCCAGCAGTTACTCGAGCGGGGATACGCAGTATTTT; CDR3aa: CASSYSSGDTQYF
abundance: few; v_gene: TRBV28; d_gene: TRBD1; j_gene: TRBJ2-3; CDR3nt: TGTGCCAGCAGTTTTTTCCCGGGACAGGGCAGCACAGATACGCAGTATTTT; CDR3aa: CASSFFPGQGSTDTQYF
abundance: .; v_gene: TRBV14; d_gene: .; j_gene: TRBJ2-4; CDR3nt: TGTGCCAGCAGCCAAGAGCATCCGGGCGTATCAGGGAAAAACATTCAGTACTTC; CDR3aa: CASSQEHPGVSGKNIQYF
abundance: .; v_gene: TRBV5-1; d_gene: TRBD1; j_gene: TRBJ2-1; CDR3nt: TGCGCCAGCAGCTTGGGGGACAGGGGGCTGGATGAGCAGTTCTTC; CDR3aa: CASSLGDRGLDEQFF
abundance: .; v_gene: TRBV1; d_gene: .; j_gene: TRBJ2-1; CDR3nt: TGCACCAGCAGCGCCAAGACCAGAGGGTTCTTC; CDR3aa: CTSSAKTRGFF
abundance: .; v_gene: TRBV3-1/TRBV3-2; d_gene: TRBD1; j_gene: TRBJ1-2; CDR3nt: TGTGCCAGCAGCCAACGAACAGGGGTAGGGTATGGCTACACCTTC; CDR3aa: CASSQRTGVGYGYTF
abundance: .; v_gene: TRBV7-8; d_gene: .; j_gene: TRBJ1-2; CDR3nt: TGTGCCAGCAGCCCGCGTCCCCTATCCTATGGCTACACCTTC; CDR3aa: CASSPRPLSYGYTF
abundance: .; v_gene: TRBV19; d_gene: .; j_gene: TRBJ1-1; CDR3nt: TGTGCCAGTAATTTGCCGGGGGGAAGTGGGAACACTGAAGCTTTCTTT; CDR3aa: CASNLPGGSGNTEAFF
abundance: .; v_gene: TRBV5-4; d_gene: TRBD2; j_gene: TRBJ2-7; CDR3nt: TGTGCCAGCAGCTTGAGGTATAGCGGGAGTGGGACAGAGCAGTACTTC; CDR3aa: CASSLRYSGSGTEQYF
abundance: .; v_gene: TRBV7-8; d_gene: .; j_gene: TRBJ1-1; CDR3nt: TGTGCCAGCAGCTTATACGGAGTGAACACTGAAGCTTTCTTT; CDR3aa: CASSLYGVNTEAFF
abundance: .; v_gene: TRBV27; d_gene: TRBD2; j_gene: TRBJ2-3; CDR3nt: TGTGCCAGCAGTCCCCGGACTAGCGGGGGGCTTACACATCAGTATTTT; CDR3aa: CASSPRTSGGLTHQYF
abundance: few; v_gene: TRBV27; d_gene: .; j_gene: TRBJ2-3; CDR3nt: TGTGCCAGCAGTTTACTGGACACCGGGGGAGATACGCAGTATTTT; CDR3aa: CASSLLDTGGDTQYF
abundance: .; v_gene: TRBV24-1; d_gene: .; j_gene: TRBJ2-2; CDR3nt: TGTGCCACCAGTGATTCAGGACAGCCGAACACCGGGGAGCTGTTTTTT; CDR3aa: CATSDSGQPNTGELFF
abundance: .; v_gene: TRBV5-1; d_gene: TRBD1; j_gene: TRBJ2-5; CDR3nt: TGCGCCAGCAGCTTGGGGACAGGGACCCCTCAAGAGACCCAGTACTTC; CDR3aa: CASSLGTGTPQETQYF
abundance: .; v_gene: TRBV30; d_gene: TRBD2; j_gene: TRBJ2-3; CDR3nt: TGTGCCTGTGGACTAGCGGGAACAGATACGCAGTATTTT; CDR3aa: CACGLAGTDTQYF
abundance: .; v_gene: TRBV5-5; d_gene: .; j_gene: TRBJ2-7; CDR3nt: TGTGCCAGCAGCTTGGTACGCCAGGGTGAGGACGAGCAGTACTTC; CDR3aa: CASSLVRQGEDEQYF
abundance: .; v_gene: TRBV19; d_gene: .; j_gene: TRBJ2-1; CDR3nt: TGTGCCAGTAGTATGAGTGGAGTAGCGAGCAATGAGCAGTTCTTC; CDR3aa: CASSMSGVASNEQFF
abundance: once; v_gene: TRBV28; d_gene: .; j_gene: TRBJ2-3; CDR3nt: TGTGCCAGCAGTCCGCGGGATACGCAGTATTTT; CDR3aa: CASSPRDTQYF
abundance: .; v_gene: TRBV27; d_gene: .; j_gene: TRBJ2-7; CDR3nt: TGTGCCAGCAGTTTATCCAAAGGGGGGGTCTACGAGCAGTACTTC; CDR3aa: CASSLSKGGVYEQYF
abundance: .; v_gene: TRBV6-5; d_gene: TRBD2; j_gene: TRBJ2-3; CDR3nt: TGTGCCAGCAGTTTAGCGGGAGGGAACACAGATACGCAGTATTTT; CDR3aa: CASSLAGGNTDTQYF
abundance: few; v_gene: TRBV11-1; d_gene: .; j_gene: TRBJ2-7; CDR3nt: TGTGCCAGCAGCTTAGACGGGAAAGAGCAGTACTTC; CDR3aa: CASSLDGKEQYF
abundance: .; v_gene: TRBV30; d_gene: TRBD2; j_gene: TRBJ2-1; CDR3nt: TGTGCCTGGAGATGGACTAGCGGGGCCTACAATGAGCAGTTCTTC; CDR3aa: CAWRWTSGAYNEQFF
abundance: .; v_gene: TRBV5-1; d_gene: TRBD1; j_gene: TRBJ2-5; CDR3nt: TGCGCCAGCAGCGTGACAGGGGGCAGCTTCCAAGAGACCCAGTACTTC; CDR3aa: CASSVTGGSFQETQYF
abundance: .; v_gene: TRBV2; d_gene: .; j_gene: TRBJ2-7; CDR3nt: TGTGCCAGCAGTGAAGAAGGGGATTACCTCTACGAGCAGTACTTC; CDR3aa: CASSEEGDYLYEQYF
abundance: few; v_gene: TRBV6-5; d_gene: TRBD2; j_gene: TRBJ2-1; CDR3nt: TGTGCCAGCAACAGGGCCAGCGGGAGTAGTGAGCAGTTCTTC; CDR3aa: CASNRASGSSEQFF
abundance: .; v_gene: TRBV5-6; d_gene: TRBD2; j_gene: TRBJ2-3; CDR3nt: TGTGCCAGCAGCAACCGACTAGCGGGGGGGCTGTGGTATTTT; CDR3aa: CASSNRLAGGLWYF
abundance: .; v_gene: TRBV2; d_gene: .; j_gene: TRBJ2-4; CDR3nt: TGTGCCAGCAGTGAAGCTTCCGGCGGAACTCAGTACTTC; CDR3aa: CASSEASGGTQYF
abundance: .; v_gene: TRBV18; d_gene: TRBD1; j_gene: TRBJ2-3; CDR3nt: TGTGCCAGCTCAGCCGGACAGGCTTCATCAAATACGCAGTATTTT; CDR3aa: CASSAGQASSNTQYF
abundance: .; v_gene: TRBV4-1; d_gene: .; j_gene: TRBJ2-7; CDR3nt: TGCGCCAGCAGCCAGCGACAGGCCCTATACGAGCAGTACTTC; CDR3aa: CASSQRQALYEQYF
abundance: .; v_gene: TRBV9; d_gene: .; j_gene: TRBJ2-7; CDR3nt: TGTGCCAGCAGCCTGGACATCATGTCCTCCTACGAGCAGTACTTC; CDR3aa: CASSLDIMSSYEQYF
abundance: .; v_gene: TRBV2; d_gene: TRBD1; j_gene: TRBJ1-2; CDR3nt: TGTGCCAGCAGGACAGGGGGCGAGGGCTACACCTTC; CDR3aa: CASRTGGEGYTF
abundance: .; v_gene: TRBV29-1; d_gene: .; j_gene: TRBJ2-5; CDR3nt: TGCAGCGTTGCAAGGACAACAGACGGGACCCAGTACTTC; CDR3aa: CSVARTTDGTQYF
abundance: .; v_gene: TRBV2; d_gene: TRBD2; j_gene: TRBJ2-7; CDR3nt: TGTGCCAGCAGTCCGGTGGGTAGCGGGGGTGGAGAGCAGTACTTC; CDR3aa: CASSPVGSGGGEQYF
abundance: once; v_gene: TRBV3-1/TRBV3-2; d_gene: .; j_gene: TRBJ1-6; CDR3nt: TGTGCCAGCAGCCAAGATCCAGCGGGGGACACAAGCTCCTATAATTCACCCCTCCACTTT; CDR3aa: CASSQDPAGDTSSYNSPLHF